The source of this TCR beta chain is a study of CD8 T cells in ankylosing spondylitis. Quantitative 5'-RACE was performed with molecular barcodes, and it yielded the TCR beta libraries. MiXCR was run by TCRdb on the 5' RACE reads, yielding one entry per CDR3 protein. The data show 700,000 to 850,000 distinct CDR3 sequences, approximately 12% seen once. Germline CDR1 reads DFQATT; CDR2 reads SNEGSKA (reference sequence). V was cut by 0 bases and J by 7 bases, with 10 bases left in between. The CDR3 is 13 residues long. General study points: Reactive arthritis synovial fluid and blood previously showed some of these motif variants. Reportedly, significant enrichment of disease-linked clones occurred in matched ankylosing spondylitis synovial fluid. The study identified a TCR beta motif of several highly homologous variants that appeared characteristic of ankylosing spondylitis blood.

This clonotype was seen repeatedly, ten times or more. Its antigen remains unidentified. Sequencing used blood, either unsorted or a sorted T cell fraction (not recorded which). The TCR was taken from a male donor with ankylosing spondylitis. The chain is built from TRBV20-1 and TRBJ2-1, with a possible D match to TRBD2 (6 bases). Here the CDR3 reads CSARETSRNEQFF. In DNA, the CDR3 is TGCAGTGCTAGAGAGACTAGTCGGAATGAGCAGTTCTTC.